Shown below are 20 T cell receptor beta chains from a single sample sequenced in a study of T cells in localized non-small cell lung cancer. The protocol was immunoSEQ multiplex PCR, while the TCRdb copy is restricted to in-frame clones and leaves out a portion. The table includes about 41,000 clones, 85% to 90% detected once. Sequencing used peripheral blood, obtained before any cancer treatment. The receptors were sampled from a woman between 18 and 50 years old with stage III lung adenocarcinoma.

Sample share makes this clone medium-sized. The CDR3 loop is CAGTPGTGDIGELFF. For the CDR3, the DNA is TGTGCCGGTACCCCCGGGACAGGTGATATCGGGGAGCTGTTTTTT. The V and J genes are TRBV7-9 and TRBJ2-2; 8 positions match TRBD1. CDR3 length equals 15 residues. V lost 11 bases and J lost 7; bases outside the gene matches: 15. CDR1 and CDR2 (germline): SEHNR, FQNEAQ (reference sequence).

As for this clone: The identical CDR3 is also encoded by other nucleotide sequences in the sample. J is TRBJ2-1 and V is TRBV19, with TRBD1 identical over 9 bases. The CDR3 contains 14 residues. The J segment lost 7 bases and the V segment lost 6 bases, leaving 7 bases of the junction unmatched. Germline V gene lookup returns CDR1 LNHDA and CDR2 SQIVND (reference sequence). The DNA for the CDR3 is TGTGCCAGTAGCCCGGGACAGGGTGTTAATGAGCAGTTCTTC. This encodes CASSPGQGVNEQFF.

This clone showed up just once. The chain employs TRBV4-1 and TRBJ1-2; D gene uncertain. The CDR3 runs to 14 residues. V lost 1 base and J lost 3, with 9 bases in between. CDR1 is MGHRA, CDR2 YSYEKL, per germline. The CDR3 loop reads CASSQAAGDYGYTF. CDR3 coding DNA: TGCGCCAGCAGCCAAGCGGCGGGAGACTATGGCTACACCTTC.

The chain uses TRBV6-1 and TRBJ2-5; 8 bases map to TRBD1. The CDR3 consists of 16 residues. V gave up 3 bases and J gave up 2 bases; unmatched junction bases: 8. CDR1 and CDR2 (germline): MNHNS, SASEGT. The CDR3 loop reads CASSEELTGGQETQYF. In nucleotides, the CDR3 is TGTGCCAGCAGTGAGGAACTAACAGGGGGGCAAGAGACCCAGTACTTC.

This rearrangement joins TRBV2 to TRBJ2-5; 9 bases agree with TRBD1. The CDR3 is 21 residues long. Germline assignment: CDR1 SNHLY and CDR2 FYNNEI. V lost 4 bases and J lost 2; bases outside the gene matches: 23. The CDR3 sequence is CASSGRQGVLKEGVGQETQYF. The CDR3 DNA sequence: TGTGCCAGCAGTGGGAGACAGGGGGTTTTGAAGGAAGGGGTAGGGCAAGAGACCCAGTACTTC.

This chain uses TRBV10-3 with TRBJ1-1, with a tentative D call TRBD1 (6 bases). This CDR3 spans 14 amino acids. V was cut by 7 bases and J by 3 bases, with 15 bases left in between. CDR1 and CDR2 from the germline V gene are ENHRY and SYGVKD. CDR3 loop: CAITPGGQYTEAFF. The DNA for the CDR3 is TGTGCCATCACCCCTGGGGGGCAGTACACTGAAGCTTTCTTT.

This chain links TRBV7-6 with TRBJ2-3; tentatively, D is TRBD1 (6 bases). CDR1 is SGHVS, CDR2 FNYEAQ, per germline. This CDR3 has 15 amino acids. Trimming left V 3 bases short and J 0 bases short, with 10 bases between. CDR3 in amino acids: CASSLGTPSTDTQYF. The CDR3 region has the DNA TGTGCCAGCAGCTTGGGGACACCTAGCACAGATACGCAGTATTTT.

This chain links TRBV25-1 with TRBJ1-6, with D uncertain. The CDR3 has 15 residues. The ends were cut back, 2 bases at V and 4 bases at J, with 9 bases in the middle. Germline loops: CDR1 MGHDK, CDR2 SYGVNS. The CDR3 sequence is CASSEAGLYNSPLHF. CDR3 DNA sequence: TGTGCCAGCAGTGAAGCCGGCCTGTATAATTCACCCCTCCACTTT. The entire variable domain, with the rest obtained from reference TRBV25-1 and TRBJ1-6, is as follows: EADIYQTPRYLVIGTGKKITLECSQTMGHDKMYWYQQDPGMELHLIHYSYGVNSTEKGDLSSESTVSRIRTEHFPLTLESARPSHTSQYLCASSEAGLYNSPLHFGNGTRLTVT.

The CDR3 spells CASSQGTGYSYEQYF. The CDR3 DNA follows: TGTGCCAGCAGCCAAGGGACAGGGTACTCCTACGAGCAGTACTTC. The chain combines TRBV4-2 with TRBJ2-7, with 8 bases that match TRBD1. J was trimmed by 0 bases and V by 1 base; bases with no gene match: 2. This CDR3 region has 15 residues. Germline lookup yields CDR1 LGHNA and CDR2 YNFKEQ.

This clone was seen a few times. This chain uses TRBV6-1 with TRBJ1-1; TRBD1 aligns across 7 bases. This CDR3 comprises 15 residues. The junction had 8 bases not matched to a gene; V was cut back by 2 bases and J by 5 bases. The germline V gene encodes CDR1 MNHNS and CDR2 SASEGT. The CDR3 protein is CASSEPRDSSTEAFF. DNA of the CDR3: TGTGCCAGCAGTGAACCCCGGGACAGCAGTACTGAAGCTTTCTTT.

J is TRBJ2-5 and V is TRBV7-6; D is undetermined. This CDR3 is built from 13 residues. Germline V gives CDR1 SGHVS, CDR2 FNYEAQ. The V gene lost 1 base and the J gene lost 5 bases, with 8 bases spanning the gap. The CDR3, as DNA: TGTGCCAGCAGCTTAGTGTACCGTGAGACCCAGTACTTC. Protein: CASSLVYRETQYF.

The genes are TRBV4-2 and TRBJ1-5; D is unresolved. The V end lost 0 bases, the J end lost 3 bases, and 6 bases lay between the germline ends. Per germline, CDR1 LGHNA and CDR2 YNFKEQ. CDR3 length: 14 residues. The CDR3 sequence is CASSQDGDNQPQHF. The CDR3 nucleotides read TGTGCCAGCAGCCAAGATGGCGACAATCAGCCCCAGCATTTT.

CDR3 DNA sequence: TGTGCCAGCAGCAGGGGGCGCCAAGAGACCCAGTACTTC. Its translation is CASSRGRQETQYF. The chain couples TRBV2 to TRBJ2-5, with 8 nucleotides matching TRBD1. V lost 6 bases to trimming and J lost 1 base; unmatched junction nucleotides: 1. CDR1 and CDR2 (germline): SNHLY, FYNNEI. The CDR3 is made up of 13 amino acids.

The gene calls are TRBV9 and TRBJ2-1, with no clear D. CDR3 length equals 11 residues. The V gene lost 3 bases and the J gene lost 9 bases, with 7 bases spanning the gap. Germline CDR1 reads SGDLS; CDR2 reads YYNGEE. The CDR3 DNA reads as TGTGCCAGCAGCGCTCGAGGTGAGCAGTTCTTC. Amino acids: CASSARGEQFF. Together with reference TRBV9 and TRBJ2-1, the CDR3 gives the full variable domain: DSGVTQTPKHLITATGQRVTLRCSPRSGDLSVYWYQQSLDQGLQFLIQYYNGEERAKGNILERFSAQQFPDLHSELNLSSLELGDSALYFCASSARGEQFFGPGTRLTVL.

This chain uses TRBV21-1 with TRBJ2-7; the table assigns TRBD1, which was not confirmed against the DNA. TRBV21-1 corresponds to a pseudogene. The CDR3 runs 15 residues. The CDR3 nucleotides are TGTGCCAGCAGCAAAGCGGCGACAGAGTTCTACGAGCAGTACTTC. Translating gives CASSKAATEFYEQYF.

The genes are TRBV18 and TRBJ1-1; D perhaps matches TRBD1 (5 bases). The V and J ends lost 7 bases and 11 bases respectively, with 23 bases between them. This CDR3 comprises 14 residues. Per the germline V gene, CDR1 is KGHSH and CDR2 is LQKENI. The CDR3 here is CASFATGEERAAFF. For the CDR3, the DNA is TGTGCCAGCTTTGCCACAGGAGAAGAACGAGCGGCTTTCTTT.

The chain uses TRBV6-1 and TRBJ2-4, with TRBD2 matching 10 bases. This CDR3 is 15 amino acids long. V lost 5 bases, J lost 10 bases, and 11 bases stayed unmatched. Germline V gene lookup returns CDR1 MNHNS and CDR2 SASEGT. The CDR3 DNA follows: TGTGCCAGCAGTCTAAGCCCGAGCGGGGGGGCGATTCAGTACTTC. This translates into CASSLSPSGGAIQYF.

The V and J genes are TRBV7-9 and TRBJ2-1; 10 nucleotides match TRBD2. In germline, CDR1 is SEHNR, CDR2 FQNEAQ (reference sequence). The CDR3 runs to 15 residues. With V trimmed by 2 bases and J by 9 bases, 7 bases remained unmatched. In DNA form, the CDR3 reads TGTGCCAGCAGCTTAATGCTAGCGGGGGTCGGTGAGCAGTTCTTC. Its protein is CASSLMLAGVGEQFF.

V and J are TRBV11-2 and TRBJ1-6; D is unresolved. Germline-derived CDR1 and CDR2 are SGHAT and FQNNGV. This CDR3 is built from 14 residues. With 1 base removed from V and 6 bases from J, the gap between germline ends came to 7 bases. CDR3 residues: CASSLVLLNSPLHF. In DNA, the CDR3 is TGTGCCAGCAGCTTAGTTCTCCTTAATTCACCCCTCCACTTT.

The CDR3 here is CATSSKTSPANYGYTF. The CDR3 DNA follows: TGTGCCACCAGCAGTAAAACAAGCCCCGCTAACTATGGCTACACCTTC. The chain uses TRBV15 and TRBJ1-2; D is ambiguous. The CDR3 is made up of 16 amino acids. Germline CDR1 reads LNHNV; CDR2 reads YYDKDF (reference sequence). V gave up 3 bases and J gave up 0 bases, with 14 bases separating them.